This T cell receptor (beta chain) appears in the sequencing data of a study of T-cell reconstitution after alpha-beta-depleted transplantation in children. Molecular barcoding with unique molecular identifiers was used for the TCRbeta library. TCRdb re-called the PCR reads with MiXCR, one entry per CDR3 protein. The table records roughly 200,000 distinct CDR3 sequences, approximately 8.4% of them present only once. This clonotype was observed a handful of times. The antigen is not known. Study-level findings and limits: T-cell counts and diversity at one year following transplant were attributed mainly to newly produced T cells. The study reportedly traced alpha-beta T cells about two months after transplant to several hundred expanded graft clones. Day-60 TCRbeta diversity that was high in some patients was derived from surviving recipient T cells and thymic progenitors.

The clonotype comes from a male patient aged 2-9 years who had a stem cell transplant for acute myeloid leukemia, so the T cells may come from the graft donor. Sequencing used PBMCs, mostly from graft donor cells, obtained 360 days after TCRalphabeta/CD19-depleted stem cell transplant.

The CDR3 loop reads CASSPQGELGKLFF. CDR3 sequence (DNA): TGTGCCAGCAGTCCACAGGGGGAACTCGGAAAACTGTTTTTT. V and J are TRBV12-3 or TRBV12-4 and TRBJ1-4; 8 nucleotides agree with TRBD1. Trimming removed 5 bases from V and 10 bases from J; junction bases left unmatched: 9. CDR3 length: 14 residues.